The 17 T cell receptor beta chains below were found in one sample sequenced in a study of T cells expressing NK-cell markers. TCRdb reprocessed the 5' RACE reads, keeping one entry per CDR3 protein, no DNA. The sample's table shows approximately 550,000 distinct CDR3 sequences. The sample was blood T cells: a sorted CD56 or NKG2C T cell subset, CD4+ or CD8+ T cells, or bulk PBMC T cells (not recorded which). The receptors were sampled from a man aged 18 to 29 in good health.

The V call is TRBV7-9, the J call TRBJ1-2; absent DNA, TCRdb's TRBD1 call cannot be checked. Germline V gives CDR1 SEHNR, CDR2 FQNEAQ (reference sequence). The CDR3 runs to 16 residues. CDR3 protein: CASSDTGTQERNGYTF.

The chain combines TRBV4-3 with TRBJ1-2. The CDR3 has 17 amino acids. CDR1 is LGHNA and CDR2 is YSLEER in the germline V gene. The chain's CDR3 is CASSQDLIDEPNYGYTF.

The chain is built from TRBV7-8 and TRBJ2-7; without DNA, the TCRdb call of TRBD2 cannot be checked. From germline, CDR1 is SGHVS and CDR2 FQNEAQ. The CDR3 spans 18 residues. The CDR3 region is CASSLARTSGISSYEQYF.

V gene TRBV5-5 combines with J gene TRBJ2-3; TCRdb returns TRBD1, unconfirmable since there is no DNA. Germline V gene data show CDR1 as SGHKS and CDR2 as YYEKEE (reference sequence). The CDR3 loop spans 13 amino acids. CDR3 loop: CASSSQGRDTQYF.

This CDR3 reads CASSQEWGGANIQYF. The genes are TRBV4-3 and TRBJ2-4; without DNA, the TCRdb call of TRBD1 cannot be checked. The CDR3 consists of 15 residues. Germline V gives CDR1 LGHNA, CDR2 YSLEER.

The V gene is TRBV7-9, the J gene TRBJ2-5; the D call from TCRdb, TRBD2, cannot be confirmed without DNA. CDR3 length: 13 residues. Germline CDR1 and CDR2: SEHNR and FQNEAQ (reference sequence). The CDR3 region is CASSPLLAETQYF.

This rearrangement joins TRBV6-5 to TRBJ2-3; TCRdb reports TRBD2, a call that lacks DNA to check it against. In germline, CDR1 is MNHEY, CDR2 SVGAGI. CDR3 length: 14 amino acids. The CDR3 loop is CASSYVAGADTQYF.

The chain links TRBV7-9 to TRBJ2-2; TCRdb picks TRBD1, but there is no DNA to check that call. Germline assignment: CDR1 SEHNR and CDR2 FQNEAQ (reference sequence). The CDR3 sequence is 12 residues long. The CDR3 sequence: CASWAATGELFF.

The chain recombines TRBV27 with TRBJ2-7; TCRdb designates TRBD1, a call that cannot be tested without DNA. The CDR3 runs 15 residues. Germline lookup yields CDR1 MNHEY and CDR2 SMNVEV (reference sequence). The CDR3 sequence is CASRARGTGGYEQYF.

V gene TRBV18 combines with J gene TRBJ2-1; TCRdb indicates TRBD2, and absent DNA this call remains unverified. The CDR3 loop spans 16 amino acids. Germline V gene lookup returns CDR1 KGHSH and CDR2 LQKENI. CDR3 in amino acids: CASSPRETGGPNEQFF.

The chain combines TRBV6-5 with TRBJ2-5; the TCRdb D gene call, TRBD1, has no DNA to confirm it. The CDR3 consists of 19 residues. From germline, CDR1 is MNHEY and CDR2 SVGAGI. The chain's CDR3 is CASSYSTNSGSGLEETQYF.

This rearrangement joins TRBV7-9 to TRBJ1-1; absent DNA, TCRdb's TRBD1 call cannot be checked. The CDR3 has 14 residues. The V gene's germline CDR1 is SEHNR and CDR2 FQNEAQ (reference sequence). CDR3: CASSPTPRGTEAFF.

The chain combines TRBV5-1 with TRBJ1-6; TCRdb picks TRBD1, but there is no DNA to check that call. The CDR3 is 13 residues long. Looked up from germline, CDR1 is SGHRS and CDR2 is YFSETQ. This CDR3 is CASRVGEDSPLHF. The full variable domain, with the rest looked up from reference TRBV5-1 and TRBJ1-6, is KAGVTQTPRYLIKTRGQQVTLSCSPISGHRSVSWYQQTPGQGLQFLFEYFSETQRNKGNFPGRFSGRQFSNSRSEMNVSTLELGDSALYLCASRVGEDSPLHFGNGTRLTVT.

The J gene is TRBJ1-4, the V gene TRBV20-1; the D call from TCRdb, TRBD1, cannot be confirmed without DNA. Germline V lookup: CDR1 DFQATT, CDR2 SNEGSKA (reference sequence). The CDR3 is 13 residues long. The CDR3 reads CSATRQPNEKLFF.

The chain carries TRBV6-4 and TRBJ2-5; checking the TCRdb D call of TRBD2 is not possible without DNA. The CDR3 contains 15 residues. Germline-derived CDR1 and CDR2 are MRHNA and SNTAGT. CDR3: CASSSRGIARETQYF.

The rearrangement joins TRBV4-2 to TRBJ2-2; TCRdb gives TRBD2 as the D gene, but with no DNA this cannot be confirmed. The CDR3 runs to 16 residues. Germline loops: CDR1 LGHNA, CDR2 YNFKEQ. CDR3 in amino acids: CASSPPSGKSDRELFF.

The chain couples TRBV12-3 or TRBV12-4 to TRBJ2-7; TCRdb selects TRBD2, and the lack of DNA leaves this call unchecked. The CDR3 runs 17 residues. The CDR3 here is CASSNRISISGSFGQYF.